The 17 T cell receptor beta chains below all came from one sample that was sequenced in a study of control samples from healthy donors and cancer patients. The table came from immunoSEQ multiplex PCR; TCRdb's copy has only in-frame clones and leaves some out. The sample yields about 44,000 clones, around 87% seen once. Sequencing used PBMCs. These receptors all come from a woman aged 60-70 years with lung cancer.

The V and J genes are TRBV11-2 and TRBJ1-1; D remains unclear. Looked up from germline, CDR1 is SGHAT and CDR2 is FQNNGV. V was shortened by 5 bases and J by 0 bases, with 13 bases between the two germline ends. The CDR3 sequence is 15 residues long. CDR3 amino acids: CASSPLTYLNTEAFF. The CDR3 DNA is TGTGCCAGCAGCCCCTTGACATACTTGAACACTGAAGCTTTCTTT. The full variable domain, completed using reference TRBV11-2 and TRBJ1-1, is EAGVAQSPRYKIIEKRQSVAFWCNPISGHATLYWYQQILGQGPKLLIQFQNNGVVDDSQLPKDRFSAERLKGVDSTLKIQPAKLEDSAVYLCASSPLTYLNTEAFFGQGTRLTVV.

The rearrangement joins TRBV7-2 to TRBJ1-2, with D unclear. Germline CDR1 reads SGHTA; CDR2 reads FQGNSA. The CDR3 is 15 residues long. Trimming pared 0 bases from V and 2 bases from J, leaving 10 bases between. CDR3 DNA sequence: TGTGCCAGCAGCTTAGCGCATGCAGGAAACTATGGCTACACCTTC. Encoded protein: CASSLAHAGNYGYTF.

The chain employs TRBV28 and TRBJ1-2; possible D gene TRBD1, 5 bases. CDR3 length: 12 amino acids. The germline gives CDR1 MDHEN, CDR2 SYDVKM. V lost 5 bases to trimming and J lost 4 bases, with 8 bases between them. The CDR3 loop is CASSAQVYGYTF. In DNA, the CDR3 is TGTGCCAGCAGTGCACAGGTCTATGGCTACACCTTC.

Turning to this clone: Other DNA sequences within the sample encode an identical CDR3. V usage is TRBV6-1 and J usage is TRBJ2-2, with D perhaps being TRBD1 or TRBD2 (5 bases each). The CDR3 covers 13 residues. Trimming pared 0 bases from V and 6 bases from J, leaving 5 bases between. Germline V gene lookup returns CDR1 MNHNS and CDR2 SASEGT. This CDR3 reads CASSEAGAGELFF. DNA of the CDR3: TGTGCCAGCAGTGAAGCGGGGGCCGGGGAGCTGTTTTTT.

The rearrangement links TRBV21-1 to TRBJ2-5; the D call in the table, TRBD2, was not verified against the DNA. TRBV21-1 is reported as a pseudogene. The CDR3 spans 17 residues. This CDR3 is CASSTPMTPRAGETQYF. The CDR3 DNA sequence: TGTGCCAGCAGCACGCCTATGACTCCCAGAGCCGGAGAGACCCAGTACTTC.

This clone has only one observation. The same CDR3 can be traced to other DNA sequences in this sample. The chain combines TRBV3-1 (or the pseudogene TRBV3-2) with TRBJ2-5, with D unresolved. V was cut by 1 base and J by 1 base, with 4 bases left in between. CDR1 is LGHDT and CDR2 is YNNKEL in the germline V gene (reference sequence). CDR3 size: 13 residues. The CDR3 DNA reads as TGTGCCAGCAGCCAAGTGATCCAAGAGACCCAGTACTTC. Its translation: CASSQVIQETQYF.

The DNA of the CDR3 is TGTGCCAGCAGCGTAGCGGGCAGGGACCAAGAGACCCAGTACTTC. It codes for CASSVAGRDQETQYF. The V call is TRBV9, the J call TRBJ2-5; the D gene is possibly TRBD1 (5 bases). V gave up 0 bases and J gave up 0 bases, with 9 bases separating them. Germline V gives CDR1 SGDLS, CDR2 YYNGEE. The CDR3 runs to 15 residues.

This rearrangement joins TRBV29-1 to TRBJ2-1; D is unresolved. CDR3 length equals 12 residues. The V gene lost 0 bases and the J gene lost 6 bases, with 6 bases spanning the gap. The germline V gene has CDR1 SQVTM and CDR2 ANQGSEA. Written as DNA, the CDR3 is TGCAGCGTTGAAGAGACGACCAATGAGCAGTTCTTC. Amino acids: CSVEETTNEQFF.

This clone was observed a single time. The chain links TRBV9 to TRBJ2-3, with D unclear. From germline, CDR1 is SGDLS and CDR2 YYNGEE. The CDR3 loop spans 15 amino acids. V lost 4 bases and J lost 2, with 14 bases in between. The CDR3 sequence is CASSPLLGITDTQYF. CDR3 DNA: TGTGCCAGCAGCCCCCTTTTGGGAATCACAGATACGCAGTATTTT.

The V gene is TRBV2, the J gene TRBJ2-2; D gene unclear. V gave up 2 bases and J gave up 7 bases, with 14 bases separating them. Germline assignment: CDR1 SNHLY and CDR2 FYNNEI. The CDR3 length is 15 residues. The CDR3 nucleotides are TGTGCCAGCAGTGAACTGGCCGCACGGAGCGGGGAGCTGTTTTTT. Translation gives CASSELAARSGELFF.

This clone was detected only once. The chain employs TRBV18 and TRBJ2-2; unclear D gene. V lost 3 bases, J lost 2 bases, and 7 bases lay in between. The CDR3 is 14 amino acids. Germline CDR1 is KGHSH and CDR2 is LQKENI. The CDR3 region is CASSPATNTGELFF. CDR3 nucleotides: TGTGCCAGCTCACCGGCCACTAACACCGGGGAGCTGTTTTTT.

CDR3 amino acids: CASSHDTEGPFYEQYF. In DNA, the CDR3 is TGTGCCAGCAGCCATGATACGGAAGGACCGTTCTACGAGCAGTACTTC. The chain is built from TRBV3-1 (or the pseudogene TRBV3-2) and TRBJ2-7; no reliable D call. V dropped 3 bases and J dropped 3 bases, with 18 bases sitting between them. CDR1 is LGHDT, CDR2 YNNKEL, per germline (reference sequence). CDR3 length: 16 amino acids.

In DNA, the CDR3 is TGTGCCAGCGAGGACAGGGTTTATGAAAAACTGTTTTTT. Translated: CASEDRVYEKLFF. The chain carries TRBV6-6 and TRBJ1-4; 8 bases line up with TRBD1. CDR1 MNHNY and CDR2 SVGAGI come from the germline V gene (reference sequence). The V and J ends lost 8 bases and 6 bases, in that order; junction bases with no gene match: 5. The CDR3 is 13 amino acids.

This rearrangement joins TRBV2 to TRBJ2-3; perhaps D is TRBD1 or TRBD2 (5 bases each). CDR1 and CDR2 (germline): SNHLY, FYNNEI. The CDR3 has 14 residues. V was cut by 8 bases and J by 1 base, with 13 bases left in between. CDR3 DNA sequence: TGTGCCAGCCGATTTGGGGGACGCACAGATACGCAGTATTTT. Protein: CASRFGGRTDTQYF.

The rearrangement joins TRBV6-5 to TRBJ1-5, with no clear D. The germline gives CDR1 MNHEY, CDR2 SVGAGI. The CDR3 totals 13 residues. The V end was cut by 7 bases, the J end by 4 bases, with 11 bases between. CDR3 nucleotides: TGTGCCAGCACCCCCAGACTGAATCAGCCCCAGCATTTT. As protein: CASTPRLNQPQHF.

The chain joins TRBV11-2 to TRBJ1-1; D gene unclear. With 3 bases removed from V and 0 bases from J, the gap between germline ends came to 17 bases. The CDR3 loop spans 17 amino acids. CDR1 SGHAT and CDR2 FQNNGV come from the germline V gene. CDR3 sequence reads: CASSFRAHALLNTEAFF. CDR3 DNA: TGTGCCAGCAGCTTTCGGGCCCACGCACTACTGAACACTGAAGCTTTCTTT. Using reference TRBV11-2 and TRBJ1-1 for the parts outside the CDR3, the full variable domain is EAGVAQSPRYKIIEKRQSVAFWCNPISGHATLYWYQQILGQGPKLLIQFQNNGVVDDSQLPKDRFSAERLKGVDSTLKIQPAKLEDSAVYLCASSFRAHALLNTEAFFGQGTRLTVV.

In nucleotides, the CDR3 is TGTGCCAGCAGCTTAGGGGCAGGGGGCCTCCCAGGGTTGTACAATGAGCAGTTCTTC. As protein: CASSLGAGGLPGLYNEQFF. The J gene is TRBJ2-1, the V gene TRBV7-9; 8 nucleotides agree with TRBD1. V lost 1 base to trimming and J lost 4 bases; unmatched junction nucleotides: 15. CDR1 and CDR2 (germline): SEHNR, FQNEAQ (reference sequence). This CDR3 region has 19 residues.